The subject of this entry is one TCR beta chain. Its antigen is not known. The record originates from a study of OX40 agonist ivuxolimab in advanced cancers. About the research overall: Ivuxolimab, an agonist antibody against OX40 (CD134), was given to patients. The dose of intravenous ivuxolimab that patients received every 2 weeks ranged from 0.01 to 10 mg/kg.

This CDR3 spans 15 amino acids. Trimming took 6 bases from V and 4 from J; bases not matched to a gene: 6. Germline loops: CDR1 SNHLY, CDR2 FYNNEI. The method was immunoSEQ multiplex PCR; TCRdb's version includes in-frame clones alone and lacks a portion of them. The table has tens of thousands of clones, around nine tenths seen once. Study results and caveats: Dosing at 0.1 to 3.0 mg/kg was accompanied by clonal expansion of CD4+ and CD8+ blood T cells by week 6. The antigens recognized by the expanded peripheral T cells, that is their antigen specificity, were not determined.

This receptor was obtained from an adult with an advanced solid tumor such as melanoma, head and neck, liver or kidney cancer. The sequencing here drew on CD4+ or CD8+ T cells sorted from blood, taken in a trial of the OX40 agonist ivuxolimab. The V call is TRBV2, the J call TRBJ2-7, with TRBD2 matching 13 bases. The CDR3 spells CASRAGLAGSYEQYF. The CDR3 DNA sequence: TGTGCCAGCAGGGCGGGACTAGCGGGATCGTACGAGCAGTACTTC.